The entry below gives a single TCR beta chain sequence along with its context. The sample is drawn from a study of T cell changes during pregnancy in multiple sclerosis. The protocol was immunoSEQ multiplex PCR, while the TCRdb copy is restricted to in-frame clones and leaves out a portion. This sample carries tens of thousands of clones, approximately 92% of them seen once, and the ten largest clones take 0.65% to 0.85%. The germline gives CDR1 PRHDT, CDR2 FYEKMQ (reference sequence). Trimming removed 1 base from V and 2 bases from J; junction bases left unmatched: 6. CDR3 length equals 16 residues.

Here the sequenced sample was CD4+ T cells from peripheral blood mononuclear cells, taken in the third trimester of pregnancy. The chain employs TRBV13 and TRBJ2-3, with 7 bases lining up with TRBD1. The sequence was collected from a female donor with multiple sclerosis, enrolled in a pregnancy study. The CDR3: CASSLAEGAHTDTQYF. The CDR3 DNA reads TGTGCCAGCAGCTTAGCTGAGGGGGCGCACACAGATACGCAGTATTTT. The full variable domain, completed using reference TRBV13 and TRBJ2-3, is AAGVIQSPRHLIKEKRETATLKCYPIPRHDTVYWYQQGPGQDPQFLISFYEKMQSDKGSIPDRFSAQQFSDYHSELNMSSLELGDSALYFCASSLAEGAHTDTQYFGPGTRLTVL.